The 14 T cell receptor beta chains below all came from one sample that was sequenced in a study of CD8 T cells in ankylosing spondylitis. TCRdb recomputed calls from the 5' RACE reads with MiXCR, one row per CDR3 protein. The data contain about 130,000 distinct CDR3 sequences, approximately 9.9% of them singletons. Sequenced sample: blood, either unsorted or a sorted T cell fraction (not recorded which). The receptor source for this set is a male donor with ankylosing spondylitis or in good health (not recorded which).

This clonotype showed up many times. The rearrangement links TRBV29-1 to TRBJ2-1, with TRBD2 as a possible D gene (5 bases). The CDR3 has 12 amino acids. V lost 6 bases and J lost 4, with 10 bases in between. Germline V gene sequence: CDR1 SQVTM, CDR2 ANQGSEA. The CDR3 DNA sequence: TGCAGCGTCCTCGGAGGTTACAATGAGCAGTTCTTC. Translated, it gives CSVLGGYNEQFF.

This clonotype was found a few times. J is TRBJ2-1 and V is TRBV7-2; D gene unclear. Germline V gene sequence: CDR1 SGHTA, CDR2 FQGNSA. The V gene lost 4 bases and the J gene lost 6 bases, with 7 bases spanning the gap. This CDR3 spans 12 amino acids. The CDR3 nucleotides are TGTGCCAGCAGCTCTCGCTTCAATGAGCAGTTCTTC. This codes for CASSSRFNEQFF. Using reference TRBV7-2 and TRBJ2-1 for the parts outside the CDR3, the full variable domain is GAGVSQSPSNKVTEKGKDVELRCDPISGHTALYWYRQSLGQGLEFLIYFQGNSAPDKSGLPSDRFSAERTGGSVSTLTIQRTQQEDSAVYLCASSSRFNEQFFGPGTRLTVL.

This clonotype was recorded many times. The chain combines TRBV4-1 with TRBJ2-1, with TRBD2 identical over 12 bases. The junction had 8 bases not matched to a gene; V was cut back by 3 bases and J by 5 bases. This CDR3 is built from 17 residues. CDR1 MGHRA and CDR2 YSYEKL come from the germline V gene. The CDR3 DNA sequence: TGCGCCAGCAGCCAGCTTCCGGGACTAGCGGGCGACAATGAGCAGTTCTTC. This encodes CASSQLPGLAGDNEQFF.

This clonotype came up once. Just one base apart from a much larger clone, this may be a read error. V gene TRBV5-1 combines with J gene TRBJ2-1; 9 nucleotides match TRBD2. CDR1 SGHRS and CDR2 YFSETQ come from the germline V gene. The CDR3 spans 16 residues. CDR3 residues: CASSDEAGGSYNGQFF. The CDR3 bases are TGCGCCAGCAGCGATGAAGCGGGAGGCTCCTACAATGGGCAGTTCTTC.

On this clonotype: At one end the junction does not follow the germline gene, possibly because of a read error. The chain recombines TRBV7-2 with TRBJ2-6, with a possible D match to TRBD2 (6 bases). The CDR3 consists of 14 residues. CDR1 is SGHTA, CDR2 FQGNSA, per germline. The CDR3 reads CASSHGTGANGLTF. CDR3 nucleotides: TGTGCCAGCAGCCACGGGACTGGGGCCAACGGCCTGACTTTC.

On this clonotype itself: At one end the junction does not follow the germline gene, possibly because of a read error. The chain is built from TRBV4-2 and TRBJ2-7, with unresolved D. The CDR3 runs to 15 residues. Germline loops: CDR1 LGHNA, CDR2 YNFKEQ. The CDR3, as DNA: TGTGCCATCAGCCACGGGCTACTCGCTTTCTACGAGCAGTACTTC. Amino acid sequence: CAISHGLLAFYEQYF.

This clonotype was seen at least ten times. The chain has TRBV6-1 and TRBJ2-3; TRBD2 matches 9 bases. The CDR3 extends over 13 amino acids. V lost 5 bases, J lost 11 bases, and 8 bases stayed unmatched. Germline CDR1 and CDR2: MNHNS and SASEGT. This CDR3 reads CASSPGLASGQYF. CDR3 coding DNA: TGTGCCAGCAGTCCGGGACTAGCTTCGGGGCAGTATTTT.

The chain couples TRBV3-1 to TRBJ2-1, with 7 bases aligning to TRBD2. The length of the CDR3 is 17 residues. CDR1 and CDR2 from the germline V gene are LGHDT and YNNKEL (reference sequence). Germline trimming cut 1 base from V and 6 bases from J; bases unmatched to any gene: 12. CDR3: CASSQVFRLAGFNEQFF. CDR3 DNA: TGTGCCAGCAGCCAAGTATTCCGACTAGCAGGTTTCAATGAGCAGTTCTTC.

This clonotype was detected many times. The chain employs TRBV7-9 and TRBJ2-6; D gene unclear. CDR3 length: 12 residues. CDR1 and CDR2 from the germline V gene are SEHNR and FQNEAQ (reference sequence). The ends were cut back, 2 bases at V and 5 bases at J, with 1 base in the middle. The CDR3 DNA sequence: TGTGCCAGCAGCTTATGGGCCAACGTCCTGACTTTC. Translated: CASSLWANVLTF.

This clonotype was counted at least ten times. V gene TRBV28 combines with J gene TRBJ2-1, with D possibly being TRBD1 (6 bases). V lost 6 bases and J 10 bases, leaving 16 bases between the germline ends. This CDR3 comprises 13 residues. Per germline, CDR1 MDHEN and CDR2 SYDVKM. CDR3 DNA: TGTGCCAGCAGACCGGGACATTCGGACGAGCAGTTCTTC. This encodes CASRPGHSDEQFF.

This clonotype was picked up many times. The chain couples TRBV27 to TRBJ2-7; the match to TRBD2 covers 12 bases. V lost 6 bases, J lost 5 bases, and 5 bases stayed unmatched. The germline gives CDR1 MNHEY, CDR2 SMNVEV (reference sequence). The CDR3 is 14 residues long. CDR3 coding DNA: TGTGCCAGCAGCCTACTAGCGGGAGGCGACGAGCAGTACTTC. It translates to CASSLLAGGDEQYF.

This clonotype has ten or more counts. This chain links TRBV7-8 with TRBJ2-2; 12 bases are a match to TRBD2. Germline V gene lookup returns CDR1 SGHVS and CDR2 FQNEAQ. Germline trimming cut 6 bases from V and 4 bases from J; bases unmatched to any gene: 12. This CDR3 is 18 amino acids long. The CDR3 protein is CASSAPGLAGRSTGELFF. CDR3 sequence (DNA): TGTGCCAGCAGTGCTCCGGGACTAGCGGGTCGGTCCACCGGGGAGCTGTTTTTT.

This clonotype has only a few counts. The rearrangement uses TRBV5-8 and TRBJ1-1; D unclear. The V gene lost 1 base and the J gene lost 1 base, with 8 bases spanning the gap. The germline V gene has CDR1 SGHTS and CDR2 YDEGEE. The CDR3 is 14 amino acids. DNA for the CDR3: TGTGCCAGCAGCTTGATGCCAGCGAACACTGAAGCTTTCTTT. Protein sequence: CASSLMPANTEAFF.

This clonotype came up many times. The gene calls are TRBV27 and TRBJ1-5; D call uncertain. Germline CDR1 reads MNHEY; CDR2 reads SMNVEV (reference sequence). The CDR3 contains 13 residues. Trimming removed 2 bases from V and 5 bases from J, with 7 bases in between. The CDR3 protein is CASSLVRDQPQHF. The CDR3 nucleotides read TGTGCCAGCAGTTTAGTTCGTGATCAGCCCCAGCATTTT.